The present entry profiles one T cell receptor (beta chain) with its context. In its sample, this clonotype was seen many times. What antigen it recognizes has not been identified. No qualities accompany the bases; no much larger clone lies one base away. The CDR3 numbers 14 residues from cysteine through phenylalanine. Of the read, only the CDR3 DNA is kept; its 42 bases are in frame from base 1. V gives up 5 bases and J gives up 1 base, and the segment between their germline ends measures 9 bases. CDR1 and CDR2 are read off the germline V gene as SGHTA and FQGNSA. This sample was included in a study of T cell repertoires in cytomegalovirus infection (dated by TCRdb to the late 2010s). Broadly, across the study: Recently identified HLA-C-restricted CMV epitopes, whose presentation resists viral immunomodulation, were targeted by peptide stimulations together with well-studied HLA-B-restricted epitopes. The HLA type of each donor mattered for the analysis, because public TCR beta signatures pointed to carriage of CMV infection along with the matching HLA type.

Reads for this sample came from an Illumina HiSeq 1500. TCRdb's own reprocessing of the public reads used fastp at Q25 and MiXCR and kept productive beta chains. Each entry merges the rows of one CDR3 protein and shows their most common DNA and genes. Present in this sample are roughly 340,000 distinct CDR3 sequences, 25% to 35% of which were seen just once. The leading ten clones occupy about 20% of the sample. Read against the paper, the sample's treatment or condition label means: in vitro stimulation with specific CMV peptide epitopes to enrich CMV-specific T cells. What the work shows at the level of the full study, not this receptor alone: The ex vivo response was dominated by HLA-C-restricted CMV-specific TCR beta clonotypes, and the single most frequent clonotype in two of eight donors was supplied by these HLA-C-restricted clonotypes. Cumulative frequency of public TCR beta family members discriminated carriers of CMV infection plus the relevant HLA type in this cohort and an independent approximately 350-donor cohort.

This receptor was identified in a human donor in good health (CMV status not recorded). Some clones in this sample may be carry-over from other donors' samples. The sequencing used cultured PBMCs, collected from culture after CMV antigen stimulation. The rearranged segments are TRBV7-2 and TRBJ1-5, with the identity of the D gene unclear. The nucleotide sequence reads TGTGCCAGCAGCCGTCACGCAAGCAATCAGCCCCAGCATTTT. This encodes CASSRHASNQPQHF.